This TCR beta chain stems from a study of blood T cell repertoires in COVID-19. Whole-study context: The United States, Italy and Spain supplied acute and convalescent COVID-19 samples. The cDNA or gDNA used as material had been derived from T cells, B-cell-depleted T cells, or PBMCs.

This clone was seen only a few times. In the source study's methods: Reference gene primer amplification yielded estimated nucleated cell counts. TCRdb's table, derived via immunoSEQ multiplex PCR, lists solely in-frame clones and lacks some. Clonal size and the V and J genes are those of that table, whereas D and trimming came from the DNA. The table includes more than 65,000 clones, roughly four fifths detected once. Trimming cost V 6 bases and J 7 bases; bases outside gene matches: 6. Germline V gives CDR1 SQVTM, CDR2 ANQGSEA. CDR3 length: 13 amino acids. This receptor was taken from a woman at least 80 years old with active or convalescent COVID-19. The V call is TRBV29-1, the J call TRBJ1-4; 9 bases are shared with TRBD1. The sample comprised peripheral blood. The CDR3 is CSVWDRVVEKLFF. CDR3 in DNA: TGCAGCGTATGGGACAGGGTTGTTGAAAAACTGTTTTTT.